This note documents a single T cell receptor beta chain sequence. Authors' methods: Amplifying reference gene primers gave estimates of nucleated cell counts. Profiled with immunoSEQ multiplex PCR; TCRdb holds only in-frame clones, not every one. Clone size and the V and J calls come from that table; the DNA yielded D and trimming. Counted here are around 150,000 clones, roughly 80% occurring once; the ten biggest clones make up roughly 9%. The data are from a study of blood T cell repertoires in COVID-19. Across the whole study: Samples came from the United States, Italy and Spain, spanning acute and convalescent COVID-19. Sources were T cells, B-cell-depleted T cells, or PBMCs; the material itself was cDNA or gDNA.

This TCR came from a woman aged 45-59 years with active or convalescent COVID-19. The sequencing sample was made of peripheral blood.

The CDR3 nucleotides are TGTGCCACTTATCCTCGCAGCTACGAGCAGTACTTC. Its protein is CATYPRSYEQYF. The V and J genes are TRBV3-1 (or the pseudogene TRBV3-2) and TRBJ2-7; D gene unclear. CDR1 LGHDT and CDR2 YNNKEL come from the germline V gene (reference sequence). The CDR3 totals 12 residues. Trimming took off 10 bases at V and 3 bases at J, with 13 bases between the two ends.